This T cell receptor beta chain appears in the sequencing data of a study of OX40 agonist ivuxolimab in advanced cancers. Study-level information: Patients received the agonistic anti-OX40 (CD134) antibody ivuxolimab. Earlier treatment with anti-PD-1, anti-PD-L1 or anti-CTLA-4 was permitted, and less than 50% had received some.

Of note for this clone: Its antigen is not known.

Germline trimming cut 5 bases from V and 1 base from J; bases unmatched to any gene: 11. From germline, CDR1 is MDHEN and CDR2 SYDVKM. The CDR3 is 17 amino acids. Blood got drawn at baseline, again on cycle 4 day 1, and then on cycle 7 day 1. Study-wide results and limits: Low levels of normalized T-cell clonal expansion also appeared in some nonresponders.

Produced via immunoSEQ multiplex PCR; TCRdb's table is partial and in-frame only. The sample includes some 68,000 clones, 80% to 90% of them seen just once. The clonotype comes from an adult with an advanced solid tumor such as melanoma, head and neck, liver or kidney cancer. The gene calls are TRBV28 and TRBJ2-7; 10 bases line up with TRBD1. Here the sequenced sample was CD4+ or CD8+ T cells sorted from blood, taken in a trial of the OX40 agonist ivuxolimab. The CDR3 DNA sequence: TGTGCCAGCAGTCCCATGGGACAGGGGCGGTTTTCCTACGAGCAGTACTTC. This codes for CASSPMGQGRFSYEQYF.